The 27 T cell receptor beta chains reported below all come from one sample, sequenced in a study of regulatory T cells in long-lasting Graves disease. Building the TCR beta libraries relied on iRepertoire HTBI primers, and CDR3 regions underwent Arm-PCR. Via MiXCR, TCRdb re-called the multiplex PCR reads, giving one row per CDR3 protein. This table holds hundreds of thousands of distinct CDR3 sequences, around 15% found once. As for time point: newly diagnosed GD, antithyroid drugs for less than 3 months. PBMCs were the source of the RNA used for TCR sequencing. This sample also appeared in a second study, on T cells in Graves' hyperthyroidism and ophthalmopathy.

The sequencing here drew on peripheral blood mononuclear cells (PBMCs), taken at new diagnosis, from a patient treated with antithyroid drugs. All receptors derive from a woman younger than 45 with Graves disease.

The CDR3 region has the DNA TGCGCCAGCAGTAGTAACTACGGCTCCTACGAGCAGTACTTC. Translated, it gives CASSSNYGSYEQYF. The chain combines TRBV4-1 with TRBJ2-7; D ambiguous. Trimming cost V 6 bases and J 0 bases, with 12 bases left between them. Germline V lookup: CDR1 MGHRA, CDR2 YSYEKL. This CDR3 has 14 amino acids.

This clonotype was counted ten times or more. The J gene is TRBJ1-5, the V gene TRBV2; unclear D gene. The V gene's germline CDR1 is SNHLY and CDR2 FYNNEI. The ends were cut back, 8 bases at V and 1 base at J, with 18 bases in the middle. The CDR3 totals 16 residues. CDR3 DNA sequence: TGTGCCAGCGGATCGGATAGCGGTAAAAGCAATCAGCCCCAGCATTTT. It yields the protein CASGSDSGKSNQPQHF.

The table lists this clonotype with many counts. The V gene is TRBV11-2, the J gene TRBJ2-1; TRBD1 agrees at 9 bases. V trimming: 5 bases; J trimming: 10 bases; junction bases outside the gene matches: 9. This CDR3 region has 14 residues. Germline V CDR1 and CDR2: SGHAT, FQNNGV. CDR3 DNA: TGTGCCAGCAGCCCGCGAACAGGGGGCAGAGAGCAGTTCTTC. As protein: CASSPRTGGREQFF.

V and J are TRBV9 and TRBJ2-3, with TRBD2 identical over 7 bases. Per the germline V gene, CDR1 is SGDLS and CDR2 is YYNGEE. This CDR3 has 16 amino acids. The junction had 8 bases not matched to a gene; V was cut back by 2 bases and J by 2 bases. The CDR3 region is CASSVGQAGPTDTQYF. CDR3 nucleotide sequence: TGTGCCAGCAGCGTTGGCCAAGCGGGACCCACAGATACGCAGTATTTT.

The chain carries TRBV6-1 and TRBJ1-2; 7 bases fit TRBD1. The CDR3 length is 17 residues. Germline CDR1 MNHNS, CDR2 SASEGT. V was clipped by 6 bases and J by 2 bases; unmatched bases: 15. The CDR3 region is CASSGTRSRQGNYGYTF. CDR3 DNA sequence: TGTGCCAGCAGCGGCACCCGGAGTAGACAGGGAAACTATGGCTACACCTTC.

This clonotype showed up many times. The chain joins TRBV11-1 to TRBJ2-1, with 10 bases lining up with TRBD2. The V gene end was trimmed by 7 bases and the J gene end by 6 bases; junction bases not matched to a gene: 6. Germline assignment: CDR1 SGHAT and CDR2 FQDESV (reference sequence). The CDR3 loop spans 14 amino acids. The CDR3 sequence is CASTPASGSNEQFF. CDR3 sequence (DNA): TGTGCCAGCACCCCGGCTAGCGGGAGCAATGAGCAGTTCTTC. Variable domain in full (rest from reference TRBV11-1 and TRBJ2-1): EAEVAQSPRYKITEKSQAVAFWCDPISGHATLYWYRQILGQGPELLVQFQDESVVDDSQLPKDRFSAERLKGVDSTLKIQPAELGDSAMYLCASTPASGSNEQFFGPGTRLTVL.

In its sample, this clonotype was seen a few times. The V call is TRBV6-1, the J call TRBJ2-1; D unresolved. CDR1 MNHNS and CDR2 SASEGT come from the germline V gene. V lost 5 bases and J 1 base, leaving 12 bases between the germline ends. The length of the CDR3 is 15 residues. The CDR3 region is CASSLNLLSYNEQFF. For the CDR3, the DNA is TGTGCCAGCAGTCTAAACTTGCTATCCTACAATGAGCAGTTCTTC.

This clonotype was seen a few times. The chain is built from TRBV20-1 and TRBJ1-5; no firm D call. V dropped 4 bases and J dropped 0 bases, with 10 bases sitting between them. Germline V gene sequence: CDR1 DFQATT, CDR2 SNEGSKA (reference sequence). The CDR3 is 14 residues long. CDR3 amino acids: CSATPPYSNQPQHF. The CDR3 nucleotides are TGCAGTGCTACCCCACCGTATAGCAATCAGCCCCAGCATTTT.

This clonotype was observed a single time. Given a much more abundant clone one base away, this may be a read error. This chain links TRBV6-1 with TRBJ1-2; D is ambiguous. Germline-derived CDR1 and CDR2 are MNHNS and SASEGT. The CDR3 is 13 residues long. CDR3 bases: TGTGCCGGCAGGAGATACGGGAACTATGGCTACACCTTC. It encodes CAGRRYGNYGYTF.

This clonotype was seen more than once but under ten times. This chain joins TRBV13 and TRBJ2-7; D is unresolved. V lost 8 bases to trimming and J lost 6 bases, with 17 bases between them. Germline V gene sequence: CDR1 PRHDT, CDR2 FYEKMQ (reference sequence). The CDR3 loop spans 13 amino acids. The CDR3 reads CASSPGGPIEQYF. In nucleotides, the CDR3 is TGTGCCAGCTCCCCAGGCGGCCCTATCGAGCAGTACTTC.

This clonotype was detected ten times or more. The V call is TRBV6-1, the J call TRBJ2-1, with 14 bases identical to TRBD2. With V trimmed by 10 bases and J by 7 bases, 6 bases remained unmatched. Germline V gene data show CDR1 as MNHNS and CDR2 as SASEGT. The CDR3 has 14 amino acids. CDR3 residues: CATVGLAGENEQFF. Written as DNA, the CDR3 is TGTGCCACCGTGGGACTAGCGGGAGAGAATGAGCAGTTCTTC.

This clonotype was seen at least ten times. The V and J genes are TRBV28 and TRBJ2-7; D could derive from TRBD1 or TRBD2 (5 bases each). V was pared by 8 bases and J by 0 bases, with 11 bases between. Germline V gives CDR1 MDHEN, CDR2 SYDVKM. CDR3 length: 13 residues. The CDR3 DNA follows: TGTGCCAGCTGGGACCGTCACTCCTACGAGCAGTACTTC. It specifies CASWDRHSYEQYF.

This clonotype has a count of ten or more. The rearrangement joins TRBV6-1 to TRBJ1-2, with D unresolved. This CDR3 contains 13 residues. Germline V gene lookup returns CDR1 MNHNS and CDR2 SASEGT. Trimming shortened V by 8 bases and J by 2 bases, and 12 bases separated the two germline ends. This CDR3 is CASAWHLNYGYTF. The CDR3 nucleotides are TGTGCCAGCGCTTGGCACCTGAACTATGGCTACACCTTC.

The chain links TRBV7-2 to TRBJ1-3, with D possibly matching TRBD1 (6 bases). V lost 11 bases and J lost 3, with 17 bases in between. The CDR3 extends over 14 amino acids. Germline CDR1 is SGHTA and CDR2 is FQGNSA. CDR3 sequence reads: CAQEGGLRGNTIYF. DNA of the CDR3: TGTGCCCAGGAGGGGGGACTCCGTGGAAACACCATATATTTT. The full variable domain, with the rest looked up from reference TRBV7-2 and TRBJ1-3, is GAGVSQSPSNKVTEKGKDVELRCDPISGHTALYWYRQSLGQGLEFLIYFQGNSAPDKSGLPSDRFSAERTGGSVSTLTIQRTQQEDSAVYLCAQEGGLRGNTIYFGEGSWLTVV.

Many counts were recorded for this clonotype. V gene TRBV7-9 combines with J gene TRBJ2-1, with D hard to call. Trimming cost V 1 base and J 7 bases, with 8 bases left between them. The CDR3 loop spans 13 amino acids. Germline-derived CDR1 and CDR2 are SEHNR and FQNEAQ (reference sequence). CDR3: CASSLEGRNEQFF. CDR3 DNA sequence: TGTGCCAGCAGCTTAGAAGGTAGGAATGAGCAGTTCTTC.

V is TRBV15 and J is TRBJ1-2; 9 bases line up with TRBD1. Germline values: CDR1 LNHNV, CDR2 YYDKDF (reference sequence). The CDR3 length is 16 residues. The J segment lost 4 bases and the V segment lost 7 bases, leaving 13 bases of the junction unmatched. CDR3 DNA: TGTGCCACCAACGCAGGGGGGGGACAGGGATCCTATGGCTACACCTTC. Translating it yields CATNAGGGQGSYGYTF.

V is TRBV6-1 and J is TRBJ2-7, with TRBD2 as a possible D gene (5 bases). The CDR3 is made up of 12 amino acids. Germline V gives CDR1 MNHNS, CDR2 SASEGT. The V end was cut by 6 bases, the J end by 8 bases, with 14 bases between. The CDR3 is CASSPPPGKQYF. Here the CDR3 DNA reads TGTGCCAGCAGCCCACCCCCGGGAAAGCAGTACTTC.

The chain employs TRBV24-1 and TRBJ2-6, with D uncertain. Trimming shortened V by 3 bases and J by 4 bases, and 12 bases separated the two germline ends. Germline loops: CDR1 KGHDR, CDR2 SFDVKD. CDR3 length: 16 amino acids. CDR3 amino acids: CATSDPSGSGANVLTF. CDR3 in DNA: TGTGCCACCAGTGATCCATCTGGGTCCGGGGCCAACGTCCTGACTTTC.

This clonotype was seen a few times. The chain joins TRBV10-3 to TRBJ1-1; 8 positions match TRBD1. The trim removed 6 bases at V and 3 bases at J, leaving 15 bases unmatched. CDR1 and CDR2 from the germline V gene are ENHRY and SYGVKD. The CDR3 has 17 amino acids. CDR3 residues: CAIRSRQGIFLDTEAFF. CDR3 DNA: TGTGCCATCAGATCCCGACAGGGGATCTTTTTGGACACTGAAGCTTTCTTT.

Many counts were recorded for this clonotype. V and J are TRBV28 and TRBJ1-4, with TRBD1 matching 9 bases. J lost 8 bases, V lost 2 bases, and 3 bases had no gene match. CDR3 size: 14 residues. CDR1 and CDR2 from the germline V gene are MDHEN and SYDVKM. CDR3: CASSLRTGVEKLFF. CDR3 DNA sequence: TGTGCCAGCAGTTTAAGGACAGGGGTCGAAAAACTGTTTTTT.

This clonotype has a handful of counts. The gene calls are TRBV5-5 and TRBJ2-7; TRBD1 is a possible D gene (5 bases). V shed 6 bases and J shed 3 bases, with 10 bases lying between them. This CDR3 spans 12 amino acids. From germline, CDR1 is SGHKS and CDR2 YYEKEE (reference sequence). The CDR3 spells CASTDRSYEQYF. Written as DNA, the CDR3 is TGTGCCAGCACCGACAGAAGCTACGAGCAGTACTTC.

In its sample, this clonotype was seen many times. The chain combines TRBV11-2 with TRBJ2-7, with 10 bases aligning to TRBD1. Trimming cost V 7 bases and J 7 bases; bases outside gene matches: 16. Germline V gene data show CDR1 as SGHAT and CDR2 as FQNNGV. CDR3 length: 16 residues. CDR3: CASTYPGGQGLREQYF. For the CDR3, the DNA is TGTGCCAGCACCTACCCGGGGGGACAGGGGCTTAGGGAGCAGTACTTC.

This rearrangement joins TRBV12-3 or TRBV12-4 to TRBJ2-1; 13 nucleotides match TRBD2. V shed 6 bases and J 9 bases; nucleotides not matched to a gene: 5. The CDR3 is 14 amino acids. CDR3 region: CASRQGLAGSEQFF. CDR3 sequence (DNA): TGTGCCAGCAGACAGGGACTAGCGGGAAGTGAGCAGTTCTTC.

There are many counts of this clonotype. The chain has TRBV6-1 and TRBJ1-4; possibly TRBD1 for D (6 bases). The CDR3 totals 16 residues. With 2 bases removed from V and 8 bases from J, the gap between germline ends came to 18 bases. Germline loops: CDR1 MNHNS, CDR2 SASEGT. The DNA of the CDR3 is TGTGCCAGCAGTGAAAGCAGGGGAGGATTCCCAGAAAAACTGTTTTTT. Translated, it gives CASSESRGGFPEKLFF.

This clonotype occurred a few times. The chain joins TRBV3-1 to TRBJ2-7; tentatively, D is TRBD2 (6 bases). CDR3 size: 15 residues. CDR1 is LGHDT, CDR2 YNNKEL, per germline (reference sequence). The V end lost 5 bases, the J end lost 0 bases, and 14 bases lay between the germline ends. This CDR3 is CASSAGLSSSYEQYF. The CDR3 DNA reads TGTGCCAGCAGCGCGGGACTTTCTAGCTCCTACGAGCAGTACTTC.

This clonotype was seen many times. The chain links TRBV11-2 to TRBJ2-6; D is unresolved. The CDR3 runs 16 residues. Trimming shortened V by 5 bases and J by 0 bases, and 11 bases separated the two germline ends. CDR1 is SGHAT, CDR2 FQNNGV, per germline. CDR3 loop: CASSQRLISGANVLTF. The CDR3 nucleotides are TGTGCCAGCAGCCAAAGGCTGATCTCTGGGGCCAACGTCCTGACTTTC.

This clonotype was counted ten times or more. V and J are TRBV3-1 and TRBJ1-5; D is uncertain. Germline CDR1 is LGHDT and CDR2 is YNNKEL (reference sequence). V lost 0 bases, J lost 2 bases, and 14 bases lay in between. The CDR3 consists of 17 residues. CDR3 region: CASSQDPTWPGNQPQHF. The CDR3 nucleotides are TGTGCCAGCAGCCAAGATCCGACATGGCCGGGCAATCAGCCCCAGCATTTT.